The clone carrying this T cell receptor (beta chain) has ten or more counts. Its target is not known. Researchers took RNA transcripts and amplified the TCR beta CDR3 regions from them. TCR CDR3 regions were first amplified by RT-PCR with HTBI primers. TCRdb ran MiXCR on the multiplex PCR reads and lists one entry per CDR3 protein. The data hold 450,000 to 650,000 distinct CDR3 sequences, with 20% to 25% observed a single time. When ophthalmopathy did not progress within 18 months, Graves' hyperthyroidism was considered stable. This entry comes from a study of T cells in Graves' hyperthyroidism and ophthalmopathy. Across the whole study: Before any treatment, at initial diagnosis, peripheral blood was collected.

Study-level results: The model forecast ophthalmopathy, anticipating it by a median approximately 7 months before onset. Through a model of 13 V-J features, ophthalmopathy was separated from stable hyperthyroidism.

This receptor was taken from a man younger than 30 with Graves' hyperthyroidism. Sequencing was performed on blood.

The CDR3 DNA follows: TGTGCCAGCACCGCGCCAGGAAACACTGAAGCTTTCTTT. It is translated as CASTAPGNTEAFF. The chain employs TRBV6-1 and TRBJ1-1; no clear D gene. CDR3 size: 13 residues. Germline CDR1 and CDR2: MNHNS and SASEGT. The ends were cut back, 7 bases at V and 2 bases at J, with 11 bases in the middle.